This is a list of T cell receptor beta chains from one sample in a study of circulating CD8 cells and anti-PD-1 response in melanoma. TCRdb used MiXCR to reprocess the reads, holding one entry per CDR3 protein. The sample lists about 500 distinct CDR3 sequences, 6.5% to 7.5% occurring once. Here the sequenced sample was CD8+ T cells from PBMCs, taken at baseline or after one month of anti-PD-1 therapy (not recorded which). The receptor set was obtained from a human donor with melanoma. The CDR3 runs from the conserved cysteine through the conserved F or W.

14	TRBV15	CATSREGTSYEQYF
17	TRBV15	CATSRDRLGGGTYEQYF
17	TRBV20-1	CSAASPSGGRSSYEQYF
15	TRBV7-9	CASSSTMDRGYEQYF
15	TRBV7-3	CASSLTLAGYDTQYF
16	TRBV7-8	CASSLAGQGGYYEQYF
13	TRBV25-1	CASASASTDTQYF
16	TRBV6-4	CASSDRTSGGADTQYF
14	TRBV19	CATQRTGGIYEQYF
16	TRBV12-3/TRBV12-4	CASSYIHGTGRYEQYF
15	TRBV6-4	CASSPAAGGGDTQYF
14	TRBV20-1	CSARNTGLSYEQYF
15	TRBV19	CASSIVRGLPGELFF
15	TRBV24-1	CATSDGDRESGDLFF
18	TRBV24-1	CATSDTLAGGSLYNEQFF
14	TRBV19	CASSMGSERAEAFF
15	TRBV28	CASSITGQETGELFF
13	TRBV15	CATSRARGNEAFF
13	TRBV6-1	CASSDSDTGELFF
15	TRBV19	CASSIPETGYNEQFF
16	TRBV14	CASSQVALASYNEQFF
16	TRBV2	CASSEEAGEVNEKLFF
16	TRBV19	CASSMQGGHSGNEQFF
16	TRBV24-1	CATSDFRQGDPNEQFF
17	TRBV28	CASTLVADPLPVHEQYF
14	TRBV12-3/TRBV12-4	CASSGQASSYEQYF
18	TRBV20-1	CSARDGSTSGGITDTQYF
13	TRBV27	CATQGGAGIGYTF
15	TRBV4-2	CASSQSPGSADTQYF
18	TRBV10-3	CAISEGNLGTGKRETQYF
15	TRBV28	CASSLVQQGNYGYTF
16	TRBV24-1	CATSDPSGGLTDTQYF
14	TRBV20-1	CSVPPGTEASEQYF
17	TRBV6-5	CASSYPAGTSGTDTQYF
14	TRBV19	CASQPTGGIYEQYF
13	TRBV6-2/TRBV6-3	CASGPGEQETQYF
14	TRBV19	CATTGLAATDTQYF
15	TRBV23-1	CASSQSRDGQETQYF
17	TRBV25-1	CASSARRDRASYNEQFF
14	TRBV28	CASSFLAGTDTQYF
11	TRBV28	CATQLYGEAFF
17	TRBV29-1	CSVDRQGADYSYNEQLF
16	TRBV11-2	CASSSAQRGSSYEQYF
13	TRBV19	CASSGRSGDEQYF
12	TRBV19	CASSIASNEQFF
14	TRBV24-1	CATSAHHDTGELFF
14	TRBV5-1	CASSLGGLAYEQYF
13	TRBV3-1	CASSQQGHNEQFF